One sample yielded the 15 T cell receptor beta chains listed below, sequenced in a study of lymphopenia after photon versus proton radiotherapy. The assay was immunoSEQ multiplex PCR, and TCRdb's table has in-frame clones only and misses some. The sample includes about 49,000 clones, more than 70% seen only once; the top ten take 25% to 30%. Sequencing used peripheral blood, obtained from a patient treated with photon-based radiotherapy. These receptors all come from a man aged 45-65 years with gastric cancer.

CDR3 residues: CASRRAGGIVEKLFF. DNA for the CDR3: TGTGCCAGCCGACGGGCAGGGGGTATTGTAGAAAAACTGTTTTTT. This sequence joins TRBV4-2 and TRBJ1-4; 7 bases match TRBD1. J gave up 8 bases and V 8 bases, and 14 bases lay outside the gene matches. Per germline, CDR1 LGHNA and CDR2 YNFKEQ. The CDR3 totals 15 residues.

V gene TRBV25-1 combines with J gene TRBJ2-3, with 13 bases that match TRBD2. CDR3 length equals 16 residues. Germline trimming cut 4 bases from V and 4 bases from J; bases unmatched to any gene: 5. CDR1 is MGHDK and CDR2 is SYGVNS in the germline V gene. The CDR3 spells CASSGTSGSVADTQYF. In DNA, the CDR3 is TGTGCCAGCAGTGGGACTAGCGGGAGTGTTGCAGATACGCAGTATTTT. Combining the CDR3 with reference TRBV25-1 and TRBJ2-3 gives the whole variable domain EADIYQTPRYLVIGTGKKITLECSQTMGHDKMYWYQQDPGMELHLIHYSYGVNSTEKGDLSSESTVSRIRTEHFPLTLESARPSHTSQYLCASSGTSGSVADTQYFGPGTRLTVL.

This clone was seen just once. This sequence joins TRBV5-4 and TRBJ1-2, with a possible D match to TRBD1 (5 bases). The CDR3 runs to 13 residues. Germline lookup yields CDR1 SGHNT and CDR2 YYREEE (reference sequence). The germline V and J ends were trimmed by 3 bases and 7 bases, with 13 bases remaining between them. The CDR3: CASSSPGRRGYTF. Written as DNA, the CDR3 is TGTGCCAGCAGCTCCCCGGGACGACGTGGCTACACCTTC.

The rearrangement uses TRBV5-5 and TRBJ1-5, with D possibly being TRBD1 (6 bases). V was cut by 1 base and J by 7 bases, with 9 bases left in between. The CDR3 contains 13 residues. The germline V gene encodes CDR1 SGHKS and CDR2 YYEKEE (reference sequence). CDR3 amino acids: CASSLTGWQPQHF. The CDR3 region has the DNA TGTGCCAGCAGCTTGACAGGGTGGCAGCCCCAGCATTTT.

The V gene is TRBV28, the J gene TRBJ1-4; D is uncertain. In germline, CDR1 is MDHEN, CDR2 SYDVKM. V shed 1 base and J shed 4 bases, with 10 bases lying between them. The CDR3 is made up of 15 amino acids. CDR3 protein: CASSLSGYDNEKLFF. The CDR3 DNA reads as TGTGCCAGCAGTTTATCCGGGTACGATAATGAAAAACTGTTTTTT.

In its sample, this clone was seen a few times. This rearrangement joins TRBV29-1 to TRBJ2-2, with 9 bases that match TRBD2. From germline, CDR1 is SQVTM and CDR2 ANQGSEA. The CDR3 covers 14 residues. V was clipped by 4 bases and J by 4 bases; unmatched bases: 4. In nucleotides, the CDR3 is TGCAGCGTTGCCGGGACTAGCATCACCGGGGAGCTGTTTTTT. It yields the protein CSVAGTSITGELFF.

This rearrangement joins TRBV5-5 to TRBJ2-6; TRBD1 matches 7 bases. Germline V lookup: CDR1 SGHKS, CDR2 YYEKEE (reference sequence). With 5 bases clipped from V and 2 bases from J, the junction kept 10 bases outside the gene matches. The CDR3 is 17 amino acids. DNA of the CDR3: TGTGCCAGCAGTATAGCCGGGACAGCCACTGGGGCCAACGTCCTGACTTTC. This codes for CASSIAGTATGANVLTF.

The J gene is TRBJ2-3, the V gene TRBV28; D perhaps matches TRBD2 (7 bases). This CDR3 is 15 amino acids long. Germline V gene sequence: CDR1 MDHEN, CDR2 SYDVKM. V lost 5 bases and J lost 6, with 18 bases in between. The CDR3, as DNA: TGTGCCAGCAGTGAGGGGGGGACTCATCGGGATACGCAGTATTTT. Amino acids: CASSEGGTHRDTQYF.

This sequence joins TRBV10-2 and TRBJ2-1, with D unclear. CDR3 size: 16 residues. CDR1 and CDR2 (germline): WSHSY, SAAADI. V lost 3 bases, J lost 0 bases, and 12 bases lay in between. DNA for the CDR3: TGCGCCAGCAGTGACGTCGCAGCCAGCTCCTACAATGAGCAGTTCTTC. Encoded protein: CASSDVAASSYNEQFF.

The V gene is TRBV27, the J gene TRBJ1-1; D may be TRBD1 (6 bases). Germline assignment: CDR1 MNHEY and CDR2 SMNVEV (reference sequence). This CDR3 region has 13 residues. Trimming took off 4 bases at V and 3 bases at J, with 9 bases between the two ends. The chain's CDR3 is CASSYRVYTEAFF. The CDR3 DNA follows: TGTGCCAGCAGTTACAGGGTTTACACTGAAGCTTTCTTT.

This chain links TRBV4-2 with TRBJ2-7, with 11 bases aligning to TRBD1. This CDR3 is 13 amino acids long. Germline CDR1 reads LGHNA; CDR2 reads YNFKEQ. With V trimmed by 4 bases and J by 7 bases, 3 bases remained unmatched. DNA of the CDR3: TGTGCCAGCAGCCGGGGACAGGGGGTTGAGCAGTACTTC. This sequence encodes CASSRGQGVEQYF.

CDR3 nucleotide sequence: TGTGCCAGCAGCCCGAGGGGAACTAGGGGGACGCAGTTCTTC. Its protein product is CASSPRGTRGTQFF. The V and J genes are TRBV9 and TRBJ2-1, with D perhaps matching TRBD1 (6 bases). This CDR3 contains 14 residues. The germline CDR1 and CDR2 sequences are SGDLS and YYNGEE. The ends were cut back, 4 bases at V and 12 bases at J, with 20 bases in the middle.

This clone has at least ten counts. V and J are TRBV19 and TRBJ1-5, with 9 bases identical to TRBD1. The J segment lost 6 bases and the V segment lost 5 bases, leaving 8 bases of the junction unmatched. Germline CDR1 and CDR2: LNHDA and SQIVND (reference sequence). This CDR3 is built from 15 residues. Here the CDR3 DNA reads TGTGCCAGTAGTTCCACAGGGGGCTTGAGTCAGCCCCAGCATTTT. Translating it yields CASSSTGGLSQPQHF.

The genes are TRBV11-2 and TRBJ2-2; 7 positions match TRBD1. CDR3 length: 16 amino acids. Trimming cost V 4 bases and J 4 bases; bases outside gene matches: 9. From germline, CDR1 is SGHAT and CDR2 FQNNGV. CDR3 in amino acids: CASSSKTGRVTGELFF. The CDR3 DNA follows: TGTGCCAGCAGCTCGAAGACAGGGCGGGTCACCGGGGAGCTGTTTTTT.

V usage is TRBV4-3 and J usage is TRBJ2-7, with D possibly called TRBD1 or TRBD2 (5 bases each). Trimming pared 5 bases from V and 6 bases from J, leaving 20 bases between. CDR3 length: 15 amino acids. The germline CDR1 and CDR2 sequences are LGHNA and YSLEER. CDR3 sequence reads: CASSFERQGLGEQYF. CDR3 nucleotide sequence: TGCGCCAGCAGCTTTGAGCGGCAGGGCCTAGGCGAGCAGTACTTC.